Given below is one T cell receptor (beta chain) in context. V lost 5 bases and J lost 6; bases outside the gene matches: 8. CDR1 and CDR2 from the germline V gene are SEHNR and FQNEAQ (reference sequence). The CDR3 consists of 16 residues. Original data processing: It was from reference gene primer amplification that nucleated cell counts were estimated. TCRdb's table, derived via immunoSEQ multiplex PCR, lists solely in-frame clones and lacks some. V, J and clone size were drawn from that table, and D and trimming were deduced from the DNA. The repertoire includes fewer than 60,000 clones, over 70% of them detected once, and about an eighth sits in the top ten. These data belong to a study of blood T cell repertoires in COVID-19. In the study overall: Samples of COVID-19 (acute and convalescent) were obtained from the United States, Italy and Spain. The cDNA or gDNA used as material had been derived from T cells, B-cell-depleted T cells, or PBMCs.

The genes are TRBV7-9 and TRBJ2-2; 11 bases match TRBD1. The clonotype comes from a human donor with active COVID-19. The donor label of this sample is uncertain. Sequencing input: peripheral blood. This chain's CDR3 is CASSPRGQGAAGELFF. CDR3 sequence (DNA): TGTGCCAGCAGCCCAAGAGGACAGGGGGCGGCCGGGGAGCTGTTTTTT.